This T cell receptor beta chain derives from a study of T cell repertoires in ileal Crohn's disease. Study-wide findings and caveats: Clonal expansions were more frequent in active smokers than non-smokers at surgery.

The CDR3 loop spans 13 amino acids. CDR1 is MDHEN, CDR2 SYDVKM, per germline. The ends were cut back, 7 bases at V and 7 bases at J, with 16 bases in the middle. A note on this clone: The antigen is not known.

Assay: immunoSEQ multiplex PCR; the TCRdb copy retains only in-frame clones and omits some. Here the sample spans fewer than 20,000 clones, 60% being singletons. The chain combines TRBV28 with TRBJ1-1, with D maybe TRBD1 (6 bases). The sequence was obtained from an adult with Crohn's disease. Specimen: ileal tissue. This CDR3 is CASKTGHKNEAFF. The CDR3 DNA is TGTGCCAGCAAAACGGGACACAAGAATGAAGCTTTCTTT.